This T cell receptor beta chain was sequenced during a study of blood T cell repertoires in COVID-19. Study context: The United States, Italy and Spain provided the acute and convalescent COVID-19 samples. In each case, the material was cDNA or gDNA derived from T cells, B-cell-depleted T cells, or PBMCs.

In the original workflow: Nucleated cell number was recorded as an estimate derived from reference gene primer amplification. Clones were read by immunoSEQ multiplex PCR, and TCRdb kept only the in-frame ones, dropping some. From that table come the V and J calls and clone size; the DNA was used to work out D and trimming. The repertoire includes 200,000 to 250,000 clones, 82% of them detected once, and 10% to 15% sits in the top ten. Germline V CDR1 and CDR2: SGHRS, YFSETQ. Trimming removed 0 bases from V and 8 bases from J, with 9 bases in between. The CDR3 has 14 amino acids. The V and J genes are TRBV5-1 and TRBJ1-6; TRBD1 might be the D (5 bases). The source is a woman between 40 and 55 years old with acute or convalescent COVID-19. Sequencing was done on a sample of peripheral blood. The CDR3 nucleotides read TGCGCCAGCAGCTTGGCAGGGAGGGATTCACCCCTCCACTTT. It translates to CASSLAGRDSPLHF.